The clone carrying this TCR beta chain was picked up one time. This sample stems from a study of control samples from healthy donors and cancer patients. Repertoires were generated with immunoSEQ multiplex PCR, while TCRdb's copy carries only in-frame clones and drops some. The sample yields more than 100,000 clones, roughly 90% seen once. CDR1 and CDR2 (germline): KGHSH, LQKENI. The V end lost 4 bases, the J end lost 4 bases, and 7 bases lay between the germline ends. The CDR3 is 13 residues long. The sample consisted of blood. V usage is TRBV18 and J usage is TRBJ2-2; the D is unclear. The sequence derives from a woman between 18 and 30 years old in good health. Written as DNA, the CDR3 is TGTGCCAGCTCACTCTCCAGCACCGGGGAGCTGTTTTTT. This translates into CASSLSSTGELFF.